Below are 8 T cell receptor beta chains sequenced from a single sample in a study of T-cell reconstitution after alpha-beta-depleted transplantation in children. During its preparation, the TCRbeta library received unique molecular identifiers. TCRdb re-analysed the PCR reads in MiXCR, keeping a single row per CDR3 protein. The table lists approximately 400,000 distinct CDR3 sequences, about 11% of them singletons, with nearly 5.5% in the top ten. The specimen was PBMCs from the stem cell graft donor, collected from the stem cell graft. The source of these receptors is a human donor who donated a stem cell graft to a child with acute myeloid leukemia.

The J gene is TRBJ2-1, the V gene TRBV7-3; tentative D call: TRBD2 (5 bases). CDR1 is SGHTA, CDR2 FQGTGA, per germline. The ends were cut back, 2 bases at V and 1 base at J, with 9 bases in the middle. This CDR3 spans 15 amino acids. The CDR3 here is CASSLYPGSYNEQFF. In nucleotides, the CDR3 is TGTGCCAGCAGCTTATATCCGGGGTCCTACAATGAGCAGTTCTTC.

This rearrangement joins TRBV4-3 to TRBJ2-1; TRBD1 might be the D (6 bases). Germline lookup yields CDR1 LGHNA and CDR2 YSLEER. V was clipped by 0 bases and J by 4 bases, with 13 bases between them. CDR3 size: 16 residues. CDR3 amino acids: CASSQEYREKYNEQFF. The CDR3 coding sequence is TGCGCCAGCAGCCAAGAGTACAGGGAGAAGTACAATGAGCAGTTCTTC.

This clonotype was detected a few times. CDR3: CASSDRDILSYEQYV. The CDR3 nucleotides are TGTGCCAGCAGCGACCGGGACATTCTCTCCTACGAGCAGTACGTC. The chain employs TRBV12-3 or TRBV12-4 and TRBJ2-7, with D perhaps matching TRBD1 (6 bases). Trimming removed 6 bases from V and 0 bases from J, with 15 bases in between. This CDR3 contains 15 residues.

This clonotype was seen at least ten times. The chain has TRBV10-3 and TRBJ2-1, with TRBD2 identical over 11 bases. J lost 0 bases, V lost 6 bases, and 7 bases had no gene match. This CDR3 contains 17 residues. Germline V CDR1 and CDR2: ENHRY, SYGVKD. DNA of the CDR3: TGTGCCATCAGCGGGACTAGCGGTAGCTACTCCTACAATGAGCAGTTCTTC. As protein: CAISGTSGSYSYNEQFF.

The V gene is TRBV12-3 or TRBV12-4, the J gene TRBJ2-2; 7 bases map to TRBD2. V dropped 5 bases and J dropped 7; count of bases not matched to a gene: 10. The CDR3 loop spans 15 amino acids. The CDR3: CASSPLGGSGGELFF. As DNA, the CDR3 is TGTGCCAGCAGTCCCCTGGGGGGGTCTGGCGGGGAGCTGTTTTTT.

The chain combines TRBV19 with TRBJ1-3; maybe TRBD1 (5 bases). Germline V CDR1 and CDR2: LNHDA, SQIVND (reference sequence). The CDR3 sequence is 15 residues long. Trimming cost V 7 bases and J 2 bases, with 15 bases left between them. The CDR3: CASTAPGRPGNTIYF. CDR3 DNA: TGTGCCAGTACAGCCCCGGGACGGCCTGGAAACACCATATATTTT.

This clonotype showed up just a few times. The gene calls are TRBV12-3 or TRBV12-4 and TRBJ2-3, with D unresolved. This CDR3 region has 17 residues. V was shortened by 2 bases and J by 4 bases, with 19 bases between the two germline ends. CDR3 coding DNA: TGTGCCAGCAGTTTAAAGATCACTGCCGCCCCAGCAGATACGCAGTATTTT. This sequence encodes CASSLKITAAPADTQYF.

This clonotype was observed a few times. This sequence joins TRBV12-3 or TRBV12-4 and TRBJ2-7, with 9 bases identical to TRBD1. This CDR3 has 14 amino acids. V dropped 5 bases and J dropped 6; count of bases not matched to a gene: 8. CDR3 DNA sequence: TGTGCCAGCAGTCTATGGACAGGGGTAGGCGAGCAGTACTTC. Its protein product is CASSLWTGVGEQYF.